The next 12 T cell receptor beta chains were all read from a single sample in a study of T cells in Graves' hyperthyroidism and ophthalmopathy. The investigators amplified TCR beta CDR3 regions from RNA transcripts. A set of HTBI primers served as the primers for a first-round RT-PCR of the TCR CDR3. TCRdb redid the calling of the multiplex PCR reads with MiXCR, one entry per CDR3 protein. The table lists 500,000 or so distinct CDR3 sequences, roughly 18% of them singletons. Input material: blood. All receptors come from a woman between 18 and 30 years old with Graves' ophthalmopathy.

In its sample, this clonotype was seen many times. This chain links TRBV30 with TRBJ2-3; D may be TRBD2 (5 bases). This CDR3 comprises 12 residues. The ends were cut back, 0 bases at V and 4 bases at J, with 5 bases in the middle. Germline V CDR1 and CDR2: GTSNPN, SVGIG (reference sequence). The CDR3, as DNA: TGTGCCTGGAGTGTACTAGCAGATACGCAGTATTTT. Protein: CAWSVLADTQYF.

This clonotype was counted only a few times. J is TRBJ2-3 and V is TRBV29-1; D is tentatively TRBD1 or TRBD2 (5 bases each). Trimming removed 4 bases at V and 3 bases at J, with 17 bases between. Germline V gene lookup returns CDR1 SQVTM and CDR2 ANQGSEA. This CDR3 spans 15 amino acids. The CDR3 coding sequence is TGCAGCGTTGGAGGGGCGTGGGGGATTACAGATACGCAGTATTTT. As protein: CSVGGAWGITDTQYF.

CDR3 loop: CASRKTAGTGNGYTF. CDR3 DNA sequence: TGTGCCAGCAGAAAAACTGCCGGGACAGGCAATGGCTACACCTTC. V and J are TRBV13 and TRBJ1-2, with 8 bases that match TRBD1. There are 15 residues in the CDR3. V gave up 6 bases and J gave up 6 bases; unmatched junction bases: 12. The germline gives CDR1 PRHDT, CDR2 FYEKMQ (reference sequence).

About this clonotype itself: A much larger clone differs from this one at a single base, so this may be a read error. The genes are TRBV14 and TRBJ2-7, with a possible D match to TRBD2 (6 bases). Trimming cost V 2 bases and J 2 bases, with 19 bases left between them. The CDR3 loop spans 17 amino acids. Germline lookup yields CDR1 SGHDN and CDR2 FVKESK. The DNA for the CDR3 is TGTGCCAGCAGCCAATCGTGGGACTTTAAGCAACCCTACGAGCAGTACTTC. Translating it yields CASSQSWDFKQPYEQYF.

In DNA, the CDR3 is TGTGCCAGTAGTTCCCCGACGGGGGTCAACACTGAAGCTTTCTTT. Translation: CASSSPTGVNTEAFF. This rearrangement joins TRBV19 to TRBJ1-1; perhaps TRBD1 as D (5 bases). V was shortened by 5 bases and J by 2 bases, with 15 bases between the two germline ends. This CDR3 is built from 15 residues. The germline V gene encodes CDR1 LNHDA and CDR2 SQIVND (reference sequence).

V gene TRBV7-6 combines with J gene TRBJ2-7; 9 bases line up with TRBD2. V gave up 5 bases and J gave up 0 bases; unmatched junction bases: 17. Per germline, CDR1 SGHVS and CDR2 FNYEAQ. The CDR3 has 19 amino acids. The CDR3 spells CASSLRPLGLAGASYEQYF. The CDR3 nucleotides are TGTGCCAGCAGCCTCCGACCTCTAGGATTAGCGGGGGCCTCCTACGAGCAGTACTTC.

The chain recombines TRBV20-1 with TRBJ2-3; D gene uncertain. The germline CDR1 and CDR2 sequences are DFQATT and SNEGSKA (reference sequence). The CDR3 totals 15 residues. V was shortened by 2 bases and J by 0 bases, with 12 bases between the two germline ends. CDR3 region: CSARMLIPSTDTQYF. CDR3 coding DNA: TGCAGTGCTAGAATGCTTATCCCTAGCACAGATACGCAGTATTTT.

This clonotype was seen just once. J is TRBJ2-5 and V is TRBV15; D possibly matches TRBD1 or TRBD2 (5 bases each). CDR3 size: 17 residues. Trimming removed 0 bases at V and 2 bases at J, with 16 bases between. Germline CDR1 and CDR2: LNHNV and YYDKDF (reference sequence). The CDR3 DNA reads TGTGCCACCAGCAGAGATCTACCCGGGGCCAGGCAAGAGACCCAGTACTTC. Protein: CATSRDLPGARQETQYF.

The V and J genes are TRBV5-6 and TRBJ2-2; TRBD1 agrees at 9 bases. CDR1 and CDR2 from the germline V gene are SGHDT and YYEEEE. This CDR3 spans 15 amino acids. After removal of 4 bases from V and 5 bases from J, the junction contained 6 bases not matched to a gene. CDR3 bases: TGTGCCAGCAGCCGGACAGGGGCTACGACCGGGGAGCTGTTTTTT. Its translation is CASSRTGATTGELFF. Full variable domain (rest looked up from reference TRBV5-6 and TRBJ2-2): DAGVTQSPTHLIKTRGQQVTLRCSPKSGHDTVSWYQQALGQGPQFIFQYYEEEERQRGNFPDRFSGHQFPNYSSELNVNALLLGDSALYLCASSRTGATTGELFFGEGSRLTVL.

This clonotype was counted a few times. DNA of the CDR3: TGTGCCAGCAGTTACGTACTAGCGCCCTACGAGCAGTACTTC. Protein product: CASSYVLAPYEQYF. V is TRBV6-2 or TRBV6-3 and J is TRBJ2-7, with 7 bases lining up with TRBD2. The ends lost 2 bases at V and 2 bases at J; junction bases unmatched: 3. The CDR3 loop spans 14 amino acids. The germline gives CDR1 MNHEY, CDR2 SVGEGT.

This clonotype was detected once. The chain carries TRBV9 and TRBJ2-7; 12 bases fit TRBD2. The CDR3 sequence is 17 residues long. CDR1 SGDLS and CDR2 YYNGEE come from the germline V gene. V shed 0 bases and J 4 bases; nucleotides not matched to a gene: 8. CDR3 sequence: CASSVGLAGERVYEQYF. The CDR3 region has the DNA TGTGCCAGCAGCGTAGGACTAGCGGGAGAACGGGTGTACGAGCAGTACTTC.

In its sample, this clonotype was seen many times. As DNA, the CDR3 is TGCAGTGCTAGAGAACAGGCGGGAGTTCTCTACAATGAGCAGTTCTTC. It codes for CSAREQAGVLYNEQFF. The chain joins TRBV20-1 to TRBJ2-1; TRBD2 aligns across 7 bases. CDR3 length: 16 residues. After removal of 0 bases from V and 3 bases from J, the junction contained 8 bases not matched to a gene. Germline assignment: CDR1 DFQATT and CDR2 SNEGSKA (reference sequence).